The 26 T cell receptor beta chains presented below share a single source sample, sequenced in a study of CD8+ T cells in alopecia areata. The treatment here: oral pan-JAK inhibitor, 5-10 mg twice daily. Sequencing used cDNA as its template, made by extracting RNA and reverse transcribing it. The table came from immunoSEQ multiplex PCR; TCRdb's copy has only in-frame clones and leaves some out. The sample records 100,000 to 150,000 clones, around 60% being singletons. The sample here was CD4+ T cells sorted from blood, taken at week 4, from a patient treated with tofacitinib. The receptors come from a human donor with alopecia areata.

The DNA for the CDR3 is TGTGCCAGCAGTTCCCGGACTAGCGGCCGGGATGAGCAGTTCTTC. It yields the protein CASSSRTSGRDEQFF. The V gene is TRBV27, the J gene TRBJ2-1; TRBD2 matches at 10 bases. This CDR3 has 15 amino acids. CDR1 is MNHEY and CDR2 is SMNVEV in the germline V gene (reference sequence). V was pared by 4 bases and J by 8 bases, with 8 bases of the junction left unmatched.

The chain employs TRBV27 and TRBJ1-2, with D unresolved. The CDR3 loop spans 14 amino acids. The germline V and J ends were trimmed by 6 bases and 3 bases, with 14 bases remaining between them. From germline, CDR1 is MNHEY and CDR2 SMNVEV (reference sequence). In DNA, the CDR3 is TGTGCCAGCAGGCCTGTCGGCACCTACTATGGCTACACCTTC. Its protein is CASRPVGTYYGYTF.

This chain links TRBV27 with TRBJ2-3, with D hard to call. The CDR3 spans 15 residues. Germline V gives CDR1 MNHEY, CDR2 SMNVEV (reference sequence). The V end was cut by 3 bases, the J end by 2 bases, with 12 bases between. The DNA of the CDR3 is TGTGCCAGCAGTTTTTCGGGTGCGGACACAGATACGCAGTATTTT. This gives the protein CASSFSGADTDTQYF.

The chain carries TRBV25-1 and TRBJ2-7, with TRBD1 matching 8 bases. V lost 7 bases and J lost 4; bases outside the gene matches: 3. From germline, CDR1 is MGHDK and CDR2 SYGVNS. The CDR3 runs to 12 residues. CDR3 residues: CASTGGRYEQYF. DNA for the CDR3: TGTGCCAGCACAGGGGGCAGGTACGAGCAGTACTTC.

The rearrangement links TRBV2 to TRBJ2-5, with unresolved D. V was cut by 3 bases and J by 7 bases, with 6 bases left in between. The CDR3 is 11 residues long. From germline, CDR1 is SNHLY and CDR2 FYNNEI. CDR3 DNA: TGTGCCAGCAGTGACGAAGGGACCCAGTACTTC. This sequence encodes CASSDEGTQYF. The full variable domain, its missing parts supplied by reference TRBV2 and TRBJ2-5, is EPEVTQTPSHQVTQMGQEVILRCVPISNHLYFYWYRQILGQKVEFLVSFYNNEISEKSEIFDDQFSVERPDGSNFTLKIRSTKLEDSAMYFCASSDEGTQYFGPGTRLLVL.

V is TRBV5-1 and J is TRBJ1-3; a weak D match, TRBD1 (5 bases). V was cut by 5 bases and J by 8 bases, with 14 bases left in between. CDR1 and CDR2 (germline): SGHRS, YFSETQ. This CDR3 is built from 13 residues. The CDR3 nucleotides are TGCGCCAGCAGTTCAGGGATTAGGGACACCATATATTTT. Its protein product is CASSSGIRDTIYF.

J is TRBJ1-3 and V is TRBV19; TRBD1 aligns across 9 bases. CDR1 is LNHDA and CDR2 is SQIVND in the germline V gene (reference sequence). CDR3 length equals 15 residues. V trimming: 5 bases; J trimming: 2 bases; junction bases outside the gene matches: 4. CDR3 amino acids: CASSLGQGTGNTIYF. The DNA of the CDR3 is TGTGCCAGTAGTTTGGGACAGGGAACTGGAAACACCATATATTTT. The variable domain in full, with the rest retrieved from reference TRBV19 and TRBJ1-3, is DGGITQSPKYLFRKEGQNVTLSCEQNLNHDAMYWYRQDPGQGLRLIYYSQIVNDFQKGDIAEGYSVSREKKESFPLTVTSAQKNPTAFYLCASSLGQGTGNTIYFGEGSWLTVV.

The chain carries TRBV29-1 and TRBJ2-4, with D unresolved. V was trimmed by 2 bases and J by 0 bases, leaving 5 bases between them. The CDR3 is made up of 13 amino acids. CDR1 is SQVTM, CDR2 ANQGSEA, per germline. In nucleotides, the CDR3 is TGCAGCGTTGAATGGCAAGCCAAAAACATTCAGTACTTC. As protein: CSVEWQAKNIQYF.

This sequence joins TRBV4-3 and TRBJ1-1; no clear D. Trimming took off 0 bases at V and 8 bases at J, with 7 bases between the two ends. Germline values: CDR1 LGHNA, CDR2 YSLEER. The CDR3 extends over 12 amino acids. This CDR3 reads CASSQDYREAFF. In DNA form, the CDR3 reads TGCGCCAGCAGCCAAGATTATCGAGAAGCTTTCTTT.

The gene calls are TRBV5-1 and TRBJ1-4; 8 bases line up with TRBD1. The CDR3 runs to 19 residues. The germline V gene has CDR1 SGHRS and CDR2 YFSETQ. J lost 8 bases, V lost 0 bases, and 18 bases had no gene match. The CDR3 bases are TGCGCCAGCAGCTTGGGAGCGCCTTCAGGGGGCGCCATGAACGAAAAACTGTTTTTT. Residues: CASSLGAPSGGAMNEKLFF.

This clone was counted between two and nine times. V and J are TRBV15 and TRBJ2-1; D unclear. CDR3 size: 11 residues. Per the germline V gene, CDR1 is LNHNV and CDR2 is YYDKDF (reference sequence). The V and J ends lost 4 bases and 6 bases respectively, with 4 bases between them. CDR3 nucleotide sequence: TGTGCCACCAGCATCGGCAATGAGCAGTTCTTC. It encodes CATSIGNEQFF.

The V call is TRBV25-1, the J call TRBJ2-7, with 11 bases fitting TRBD1. The germline V gene encodes CDR1 MGHDK and CDR2 SYGVNS. The CDR3 consists of 15 residues. Trimming took 2 bases from V and 4 from J; bases not matched to a gene: 4. This chain's CDR3 is CASSEPGQGVYEQYF. The CDR3 nucleotides are TGTGCCAGCAGTGAACCGGGACAGGGGGTTTACGAGCAGTACTTC.

This chain uses TRBV18 with TRBJ2-2; D remains unclear. Germline-derived CDR1 and CDR2 are KGHSH and LQKENI. Trimming removed 3 bases from V and 8 bases from J, with 7 bases in between. The length of the CDR3 is 12 residues. This CDR3 reads CASSPVRGELFF. CDR3 nucleotides: TGTGCCAGCTCACCGGTTCGGGGGGAGCTGTTTTTT. The entire variable domain, with the rest obtained from reference TRBV18 and TRBJ2-2, is as follows: NAGVMQNPRHLVRRRGQEARLRCSPMKGHSHVYWYRQLPEEGLKFMVYLQKENIIDESGMPKERFSAEFPKEGPSILRIQQVVRGDSAAYFCASSPVRGELFFGEGSRLTVL.

The chain employs TRBV29-1 and TRBJ1-4; D ambiguous. Germline CDR1 and CDR2: SQVTM and ANQGSEA. Trimming took off 0 bases at V and 8 bases at J, with 13 bases between the two ends. This CDR3 has 14 residues. CDR3 loop: CSVEEGRGREKLFF. CDR3 in DNA: TGCAGCGTTGAAGAGGGTCGGGGTCGGGAAAAACTGTTTTTT.

The chain employs TRBV19 and TRBJ2-2; D unclear. Trimming removed 3 bases at V and 5 bases at J, with 7 bases between. The CDR3 has 13 residues. CDR1 and CDR2 from the germline V gene are LNHDA and SQIVND (reference sequence). CDR3 region: CASSMVVTGELFF. The DNA for the CDR3 is TGTGCCAGTAGTATGGTGGTTACCGGGGAGCTGTTTTTT.

This clone is medium-sized (0.01 to 0.1%) by share. The chain couples TRBV11-2 to TRBJ2-7; no firm D call. CDR3 length: 14 residues. The germline V gene has CDR1 SGHAT and CDR2 FQNNGV. V lost 2 bases and J 4 bases, leaving 12 bases between the germline ends. Here the CDR3 DNA reads TGTGCCAGCAGCTTAAGCCAGGCTTCTTACGAGCAGTACTTC. Translated: CASSLSQASYEQYF.

This clone has a handful of counts. This chain joins TRBV7-2 and TRBJ1-1; D uncertain. The CDR3 runs 13 residues. V was cut by 2 bases and J by 1 base, with 5 bases left in between. From germline, CDR1 is SGHTA and CDR2 FQGNSA. The DNA of the CDR3 is TGTGCCAGCAGCTTATCCGGGAACACTGAAGCTTTCTTT. This encodes CASSLSGNTEAFF. Drawing the rest from reference TRBV7-2 and TRBJ1-1, the complete variable domain is GAGVSQSPSNKVTEKGKDVELRCDPISGHTALYWYRQSLGQGLEFLIYFQGNSAPDKSGLPSDRFSAERTGGSVSTLTIQRTQQEDSAVYLCASSLSGNTEAFFGQGTRLTVV.

The chain's CDR3 is CASSLRAFYNEQFF. The DNA of the CDR3 is TGTGCCAGCAGCCTGAGGGCGTTCTACAATGAGCAGTTCTTC. The gene calls are TRBV14 and TRBJ2-1, with TRBD2 as a possible D gene (5 bases). Germline loops: CDR1 SGHDN, CDR2 FVKESK. With 4 bases removed from V and 3 bases from J, the gap between germline ends came to 10 bases. There are 14 residues in the CDR3.

The rearrangement joins TRBV30 to TRBJ2-3; TRBD2 agrees at 8 bases. J lost 2 bases, V lost 1 base, and 8 bases had no gene match. This CDR3 is built from 16 residues. CDR1 and CDR2 (germline): GTSNPN, SVGIG (reference sequence). CDR3 amino acids: CAWSARTSRFTDTQYF. CDR3 in DNA: TGTGCCTGGAGTGCGAGGACTAGCAGATTCACAGATACGCAGTATTTT.

The rearrangement links TRBV4-3 to TRBJ1-2, with 7 bases lining up with TRBD1. The V and J ends lost 2 bases and 4 bases, in that order; junction bases with no gene match: 4. The CDR3 sequence is 14 residues long. Germline assignment: CDR1 LGHNA and CDR2 YSLEER. The CDR3 loop is CASSQQTGFYGYTF. DNA of the CDR3: TGCGCCAGCAGCCAACAGACAGGGTTCTATGGCTACACCTTC.

This chain joins TRBV4-1 and TRBJ2-7; D is perhaps TRBD2 (6 bases). Germline V lookup: CDR1 MGHRA, CDR2 YSYEKL. The CDR3 has 15 residues. Trimming removed 0 bases from V and 0 bases from J, with 9 bases in between. CDR3 in DNA: TGCGCCAGCAGCCAAGAGTGGAGGGCCTCCTACGAGCAGTACTTC. Translated: CASSQEWRASYEQYF.

The sample holds a few counts of this clone. The rearrangement joins TRBV29-1 to TRBJ1-2; D remains unclear. The CDR3 runs 14 residues. Germline values: CDR1 SQVTM, CDR2 ANQGSEA. The V gene lost 6 bases and the J gene lost 6 bases, with 20 bases spanning the gap. CDR3 amino acids: CSVDPREGSDGYTF. CDR3 DNA sequence: TGCAGCGTGGACCCTCGTGAGGGAAGCGATGGCTACACCTTC.

This clone appeared once. The rearrangement uses TRBV29-1 and TRBJ2-4; 8 nucleotides line up with TRBD2. V dropped 2 bases and J dropped 7; count of bases not matched to a gene: 4. This CDR3 contains 13 residues. The germline V gene has CDR1 SQVTM and CDR2 ANQGSEA. The CDR3 reads CSVEQTSANIQYF. The CDR3 region has the DNA TGCAGCGTTGAACAGACTAGCGCGAACATTCAGTACTTC.

This clone was detected only once. V and J are TRBV29-1 and TRBJ2-1; 9 bases are a match to TRBD1. The junction had 5 bases not matched to a gene; V was cut back by 5 bases and J by 6 bases. CDR3 size: 13 residues. Per germline, CDR1 SQVTM and CDR2 ANQGSEA. The CDR3 region has the DNA TGCAGCGTTTGGGACAGGGTATTCAATGAGCAGTTCTTC. It is translated as CSVWDRVFNEQFF.

The chain employs TRBV30 and TRBJ1-4; no reliable D call. V lost 2 bases and J lost 8, with 6 bases in between. The CDR3 length is 11 residues. From germline, CDR1 is GTSNPN and CDR2 SVGIG (reference sequence). The DNA for the CDR3 is TGTGCCTGGAGTATTTCCGAAAAACTGTTTTTT. It codes for CAWSISEKLFF.

The chain joins TRBV7-8 to TRBJ1-2, with 7 bases identical to TRBD1. CDR3 length: 15 amino acids. Trimming took 2 bases from V and 4 from J; bases not matched to a gene: 7. CDR1 is SGHVS and CDR2 is FQNEAQ in the germline V gene. CDR3 sequence: CASSLSLTGLYGYTF. CDR3 DNA sequence: TGTGCCAGCAGCTTATCCCTGACAGGGCTCTATGGCTACACCTTC.